This TCR beta chain was documented in a study of T cells in narcolepsy. Concerning this clone: Its matching antigen is unknown.

The assay was immunoSEQ multiplex PCR, and TCRdb's table has in-frame clones only and misses some. The profile shows about 25,000 clones, roughly four fifths of them singletons. Study-level results: Autoreactive clone sequences were missing from some blood memory CD4+ repertoires.

Trimming left V 4 bases short and J 6 bases short, with 17 bases between. The CDR3 has 14 residues. The germline CDR1 and CDR2 sequences are SGHDT and YYEEEE. The sequence was collected from a human donor with narcolepsy. Sequenced sample: CD45RA- memory CD4+ T cells from PBMCs. The chain uses TRBV5-6 and TRBJ2-7; possibly TRBD2 for D (5 bases). DNA of the CDR3: TGTGCCAGCAGCGAGCCTCTTTTTGAGGGCGAGCAGTACTTC. Translated: CASSEPLFEGEQYF.